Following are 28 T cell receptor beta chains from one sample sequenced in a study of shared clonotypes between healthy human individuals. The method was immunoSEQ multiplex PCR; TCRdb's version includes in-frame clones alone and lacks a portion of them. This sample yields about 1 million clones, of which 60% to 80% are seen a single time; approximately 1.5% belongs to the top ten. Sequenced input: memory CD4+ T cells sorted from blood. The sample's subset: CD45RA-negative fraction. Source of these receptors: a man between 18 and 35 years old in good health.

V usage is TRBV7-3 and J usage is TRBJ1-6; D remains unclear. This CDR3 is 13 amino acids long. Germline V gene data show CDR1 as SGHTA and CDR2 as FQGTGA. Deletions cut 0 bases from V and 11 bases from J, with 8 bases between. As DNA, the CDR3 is TGTGCCAGCAGCTTAACAGGGAGCACACCCCTCCACTTT. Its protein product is CASSLTGSTPLHF.

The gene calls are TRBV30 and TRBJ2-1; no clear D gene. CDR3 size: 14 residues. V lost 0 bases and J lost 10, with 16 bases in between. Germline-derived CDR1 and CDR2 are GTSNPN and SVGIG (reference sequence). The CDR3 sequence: CAWSVGLFTSEQFF. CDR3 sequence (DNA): TGTGCCTGGAGTGTCGGGCTGTTTACTTCAGAGCAGTTCTTC.

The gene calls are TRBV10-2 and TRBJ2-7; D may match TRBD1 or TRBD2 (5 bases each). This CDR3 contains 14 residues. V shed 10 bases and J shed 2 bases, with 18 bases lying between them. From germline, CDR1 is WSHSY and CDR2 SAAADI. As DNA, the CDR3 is TGCGCCATCCAATACAGGACGGGGCCCTACGAGCAGTACTTC. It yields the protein CAIQYRTGPYEQYF.

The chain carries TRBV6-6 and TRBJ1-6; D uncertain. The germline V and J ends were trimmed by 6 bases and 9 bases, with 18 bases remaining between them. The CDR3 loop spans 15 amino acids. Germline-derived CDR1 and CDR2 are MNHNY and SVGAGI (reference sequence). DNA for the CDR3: TGTGCCAGCAGGGGAGTAGAGGGTCCAGGTTCACCCCTCCACTTT. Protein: CASRGVEGPGSPLHF.

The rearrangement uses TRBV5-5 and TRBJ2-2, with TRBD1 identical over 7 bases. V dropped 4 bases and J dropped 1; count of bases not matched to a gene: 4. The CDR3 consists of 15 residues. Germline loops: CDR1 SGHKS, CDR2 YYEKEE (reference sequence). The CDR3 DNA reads TGTGCCAGCAGCCCCGGGACAGAGAACACCGGGGAGCTGTTTTTT. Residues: CASSPGTENTGELFF. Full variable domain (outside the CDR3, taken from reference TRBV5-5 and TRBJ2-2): DAGVTQSPTHLIKTRGQQVTLRCSPISGHKSVSWYQQVLGQGPQFIFQYYEKEERGRGNFPDRFSARQFPNYSSELNVNALLLGDSALYLCASSPGTENTGELFFGEGSRLTVL.

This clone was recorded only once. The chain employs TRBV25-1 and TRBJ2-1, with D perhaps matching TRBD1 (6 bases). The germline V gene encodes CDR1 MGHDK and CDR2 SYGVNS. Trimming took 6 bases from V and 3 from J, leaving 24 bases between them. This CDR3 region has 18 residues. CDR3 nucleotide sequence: TGTGCCAGCAGGGAGCCTCAAGGGGGAATTTGGGTCTACAATGAGCAGTTCTTC. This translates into CASREPQGGIWVYNEQFF.

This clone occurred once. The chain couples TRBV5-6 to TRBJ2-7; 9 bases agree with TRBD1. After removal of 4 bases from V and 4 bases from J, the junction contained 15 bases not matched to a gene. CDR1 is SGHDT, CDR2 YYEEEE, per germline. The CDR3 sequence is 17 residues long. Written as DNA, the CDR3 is TGTGCCAGCAGCCCCGGAGCCGGGACAGGGCGATCTTACGAGCAGTACTTC. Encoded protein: CASSPGAGTGRSYEQYF.

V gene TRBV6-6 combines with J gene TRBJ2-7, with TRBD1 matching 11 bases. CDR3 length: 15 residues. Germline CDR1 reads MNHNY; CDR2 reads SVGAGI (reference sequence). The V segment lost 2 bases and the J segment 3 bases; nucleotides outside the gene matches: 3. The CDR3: CASSYPGTGGYEQYF. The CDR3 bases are TGTGCCAGCAGTTACCCCGGGACAGGGGGCTACGAGCAGTACTTC.

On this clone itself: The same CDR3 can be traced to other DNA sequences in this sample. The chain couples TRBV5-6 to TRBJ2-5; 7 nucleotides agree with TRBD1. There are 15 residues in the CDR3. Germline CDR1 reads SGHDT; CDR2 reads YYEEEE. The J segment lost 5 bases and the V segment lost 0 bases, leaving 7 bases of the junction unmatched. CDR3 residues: CASSLGQGVGETQYF. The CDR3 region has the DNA TGTGCCAGCAGCTTGGGTCAGGGGGTGGGCGAGACCCAGTACTTC. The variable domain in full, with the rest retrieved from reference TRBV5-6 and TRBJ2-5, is DAGVTQSPTHLIKTRGQQVTLRCSPKSGHDTVSWYQQALGQGPQFIFQYYEEEERQRGNFPDRFSGHQFPNYSSELNVNALLLGDSALYLCASSLGQGVGETQYFGPGTRLLVL.

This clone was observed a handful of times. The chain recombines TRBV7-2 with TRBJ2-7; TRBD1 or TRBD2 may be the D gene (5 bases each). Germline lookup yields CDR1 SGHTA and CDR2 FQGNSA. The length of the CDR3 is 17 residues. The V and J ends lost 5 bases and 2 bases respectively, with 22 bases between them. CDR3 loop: CASSPSAGTTRAYEQYF. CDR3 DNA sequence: TGTGCCAGCAGCCCATCTGCAGGGACCACTCGAGCCTACGAGCAGTACTTC.

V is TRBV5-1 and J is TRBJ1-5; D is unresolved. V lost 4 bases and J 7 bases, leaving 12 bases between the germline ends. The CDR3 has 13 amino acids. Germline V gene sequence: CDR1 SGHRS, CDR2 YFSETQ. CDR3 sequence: CASSPDGGQPQHF. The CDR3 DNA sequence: TGCGCCAGCAGCCCGGACGGCGGGCAGCCCCAGCATTTT.

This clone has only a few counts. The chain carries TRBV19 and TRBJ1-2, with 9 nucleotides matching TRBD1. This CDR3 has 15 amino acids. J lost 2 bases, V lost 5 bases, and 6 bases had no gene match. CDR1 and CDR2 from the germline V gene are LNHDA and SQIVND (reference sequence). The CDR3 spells CASSRTGGANYGYTF. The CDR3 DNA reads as TGTGCCAGTAGTCGCACAGGGGGCGCGAACTATGGCTACACCTTC. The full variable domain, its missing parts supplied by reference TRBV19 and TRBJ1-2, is DGGITQSPKYLFRKEGQNVTLSCEQNLNHDAMYWYRQDPGQGLRLIYYSQIVNDFQKGDIAEGYSVSREKKESFPLTVTSAQKNPTAFYLCASSRTGGANYGYTFGSGTRLTVV.

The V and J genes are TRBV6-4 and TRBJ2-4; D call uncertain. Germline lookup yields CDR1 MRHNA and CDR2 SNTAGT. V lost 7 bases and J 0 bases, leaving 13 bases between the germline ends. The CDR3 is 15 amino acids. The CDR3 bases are TGTGCCAGCACCGAAAGAGTTCTAGCCAAAAACATTCAGTACTTC. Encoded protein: CASTERVLAKNIQYF.

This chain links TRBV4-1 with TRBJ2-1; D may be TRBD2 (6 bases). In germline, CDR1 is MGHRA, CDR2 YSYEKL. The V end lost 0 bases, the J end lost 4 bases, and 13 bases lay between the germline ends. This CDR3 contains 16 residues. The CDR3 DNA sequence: TGCGCCAGCAGCCAAGACCCGGCGGCGGGGTACAATGAGCAGTTCTTC. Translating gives CASSQDPAAGYNEQFF.

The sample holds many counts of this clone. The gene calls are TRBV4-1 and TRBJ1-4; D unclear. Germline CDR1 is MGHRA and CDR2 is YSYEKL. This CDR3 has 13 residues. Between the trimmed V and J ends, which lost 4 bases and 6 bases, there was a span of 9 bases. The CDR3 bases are TGCGCCAGCAGCCGTTGGCGGTATGAAAAACTGTTTTTT. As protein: CASSRWRYEKLFF.

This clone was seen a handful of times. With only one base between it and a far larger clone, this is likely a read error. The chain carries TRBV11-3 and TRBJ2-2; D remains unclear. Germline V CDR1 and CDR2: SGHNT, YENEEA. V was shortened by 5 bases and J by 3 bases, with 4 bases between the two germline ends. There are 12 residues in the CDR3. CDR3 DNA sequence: TGTGCCAGCAGCCGGGACACCGGGGAGCTGTTTTTT. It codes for CASSRDTGELFF.

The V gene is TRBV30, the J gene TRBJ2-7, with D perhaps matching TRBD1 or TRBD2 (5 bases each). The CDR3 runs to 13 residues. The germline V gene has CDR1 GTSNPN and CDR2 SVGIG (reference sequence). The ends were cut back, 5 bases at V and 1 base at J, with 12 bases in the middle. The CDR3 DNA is TGTGCCTGGGACCGGGACGCATCCTACGAGCAGTACTTC. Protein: CAWDRDASYEQYF.

The CDR3 DNA reads TGTGCCAGCAGCCCCGACTCTTATCAGCCCCAGCATTTT. Translation: CASSPDSYQPQHF. The rearrangement joins TRBV11-2 to TRBJ1-5; no clear D gene. Germline CDR1 SGHAT, CDR2 FQNNGV. Trimming pared 5 bases from V and 5 bases from J, leaving 10 bases between. The CDR3 has 13 amino acids. Drawing the rest from reference TRBV11-2 and TRBJ1-5, the complete variable domain is EAGVAQSPRYKIIEKRQSVAFWCNPISGHATLYWYQQILGQGPKLLIQFQNNGVVDDSQLPKDRFSAERLKGVDSTLKIQPAKLEDSAVYLCASSPDSYQPQHFGDGTRLSIL.

CDR3 DNA: TGCGCCAGCGCGCGAGGGCGGGAGAGCACCGGGGAGCTGTTTTTT. Protein product: CASARGRESTGELFF. This sequence joins TRBV10-1 and TRBJ2-2; TRBD2 agrees at 7 bases. This CDR3 has 15 amino acids. Germline V gene sequence: CDR1 WNHNN, CDR2 SYGVQD (reference sequence). Trimming removed 8 bases from V and 4 bases from J; junction bases left unmatched: 10.

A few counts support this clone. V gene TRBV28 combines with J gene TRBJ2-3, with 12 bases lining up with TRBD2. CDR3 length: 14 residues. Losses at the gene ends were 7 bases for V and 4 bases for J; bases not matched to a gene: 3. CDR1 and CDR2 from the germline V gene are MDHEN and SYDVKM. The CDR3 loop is CASTWTSGADTQYF. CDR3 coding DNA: TGTGCCAGCACCTGGACTAGCGGGGCAGATACGCAGTATTTT.

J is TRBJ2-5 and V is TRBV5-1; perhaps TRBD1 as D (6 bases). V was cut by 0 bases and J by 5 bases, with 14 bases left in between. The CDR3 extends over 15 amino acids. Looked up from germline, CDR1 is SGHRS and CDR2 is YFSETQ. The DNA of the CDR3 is TGCGCCAGCAGCTTGGGGACAGCGACGGGGGAGACCCAGTACTTC. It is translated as CASSLGTATGETQYF. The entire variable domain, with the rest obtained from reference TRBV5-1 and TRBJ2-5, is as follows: KAGVTQTPRYLIKTRGQQVTLSCSPISGHRSVSWYQQTPGQGLQFLFEYFSETQRNKGNFPGRFSGRQFSNSRSEMNVSTLELGDSALYLCASSLGTATGETQYFGPGTRLLVL.

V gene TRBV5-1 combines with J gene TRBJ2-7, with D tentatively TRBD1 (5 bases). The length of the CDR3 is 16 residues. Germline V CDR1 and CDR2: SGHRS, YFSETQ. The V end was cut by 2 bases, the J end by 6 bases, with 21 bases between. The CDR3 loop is CASSFGRSGIIGEQYF. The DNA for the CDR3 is TGCGCCAGCAGCTTTGGGCGGTCAGGGATCATCGGCGAGCAGTACTTC. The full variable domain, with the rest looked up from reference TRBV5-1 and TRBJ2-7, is KAGVTQTPRYLIKTRGQQVTLSCSPISGHRSVSWYQQTPGQGLQFLFEYFSETQRNKGNFPGRFSGRQFSNSRSEMNVSTLELGDSALYLCASSFGRSGIIGEQYFGPGTRLTVT.

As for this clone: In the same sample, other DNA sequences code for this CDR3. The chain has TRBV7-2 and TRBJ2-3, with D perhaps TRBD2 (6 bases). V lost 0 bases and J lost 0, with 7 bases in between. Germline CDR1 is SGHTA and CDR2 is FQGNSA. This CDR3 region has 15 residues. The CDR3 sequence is CASSLAAGSTDTQYF. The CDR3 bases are TGTGCCAGCAGCTTAGCGGCGGGGAGCACAGATACGCAGTATTTT.

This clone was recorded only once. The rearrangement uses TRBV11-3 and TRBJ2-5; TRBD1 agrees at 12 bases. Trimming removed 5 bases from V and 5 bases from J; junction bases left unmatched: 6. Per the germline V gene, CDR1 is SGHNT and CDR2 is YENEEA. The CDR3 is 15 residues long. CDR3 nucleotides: TGTGCCAGCAGCCCCGGGACAGGGGGCGGGGAGACCCAGTACTTC. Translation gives CASSPGTGGGETQYF.

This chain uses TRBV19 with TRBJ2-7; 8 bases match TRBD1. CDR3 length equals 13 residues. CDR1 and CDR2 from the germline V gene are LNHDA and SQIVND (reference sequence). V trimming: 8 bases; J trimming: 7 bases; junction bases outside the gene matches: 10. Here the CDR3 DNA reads TGTGCCAGTGCCCTACTGGACAGGGAAGAGCAGTACTTC. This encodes CASALLDREEQYF.

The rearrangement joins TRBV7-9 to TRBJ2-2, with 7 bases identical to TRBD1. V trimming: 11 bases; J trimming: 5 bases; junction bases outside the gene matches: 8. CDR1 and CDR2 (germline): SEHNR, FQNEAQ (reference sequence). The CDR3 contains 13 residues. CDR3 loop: CAGDRARTGELFF. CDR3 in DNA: TGTGCCGGCGACAGGGCACGGACCGGGGAGCTGTTTTTT.

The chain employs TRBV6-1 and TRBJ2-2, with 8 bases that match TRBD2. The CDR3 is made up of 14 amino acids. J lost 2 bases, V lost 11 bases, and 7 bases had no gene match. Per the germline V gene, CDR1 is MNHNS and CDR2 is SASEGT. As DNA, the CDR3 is TGTGCCGGCGAGCGGGGGTCCAACACCGGGGAGCTGTTTTTT. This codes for CAGERGSNTGELFF.

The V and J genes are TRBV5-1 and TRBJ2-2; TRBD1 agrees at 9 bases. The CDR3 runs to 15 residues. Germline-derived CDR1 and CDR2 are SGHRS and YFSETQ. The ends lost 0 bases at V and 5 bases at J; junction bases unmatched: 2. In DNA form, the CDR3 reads TGCGCCAGCAGCTTGGAGGACAGGGGTACCGGGGAGCTGTTTTTT. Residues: CASSLEDRGTGELFF.